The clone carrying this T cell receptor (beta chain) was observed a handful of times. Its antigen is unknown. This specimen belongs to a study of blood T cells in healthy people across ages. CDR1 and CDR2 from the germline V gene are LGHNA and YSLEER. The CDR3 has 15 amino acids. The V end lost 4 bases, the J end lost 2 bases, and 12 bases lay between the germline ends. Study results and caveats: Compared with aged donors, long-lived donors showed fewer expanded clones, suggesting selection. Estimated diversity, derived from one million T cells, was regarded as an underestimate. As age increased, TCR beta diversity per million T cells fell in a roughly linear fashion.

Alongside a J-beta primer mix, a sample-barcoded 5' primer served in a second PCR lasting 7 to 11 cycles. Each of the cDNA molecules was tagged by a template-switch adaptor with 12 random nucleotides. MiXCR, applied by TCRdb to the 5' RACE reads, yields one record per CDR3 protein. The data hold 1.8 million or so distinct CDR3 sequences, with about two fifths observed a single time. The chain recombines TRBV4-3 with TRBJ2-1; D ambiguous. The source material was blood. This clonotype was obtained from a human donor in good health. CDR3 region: CASSPQARAYNEQFF. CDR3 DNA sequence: TGCGCCAGCAGCCCCCAGGCCCGAGCCTACAATGAGCAGTTCTTC.